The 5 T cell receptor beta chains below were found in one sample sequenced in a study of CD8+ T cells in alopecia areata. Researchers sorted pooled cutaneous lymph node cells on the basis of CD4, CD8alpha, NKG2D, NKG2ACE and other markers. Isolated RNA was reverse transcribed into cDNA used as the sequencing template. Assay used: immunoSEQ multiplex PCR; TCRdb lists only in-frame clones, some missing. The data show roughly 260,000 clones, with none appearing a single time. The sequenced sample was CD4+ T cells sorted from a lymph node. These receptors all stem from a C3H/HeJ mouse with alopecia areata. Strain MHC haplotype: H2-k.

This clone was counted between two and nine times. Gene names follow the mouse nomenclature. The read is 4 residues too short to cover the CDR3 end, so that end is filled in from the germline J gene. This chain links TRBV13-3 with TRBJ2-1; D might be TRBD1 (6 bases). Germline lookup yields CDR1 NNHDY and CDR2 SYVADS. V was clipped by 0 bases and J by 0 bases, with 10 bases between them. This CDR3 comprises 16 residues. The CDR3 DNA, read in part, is TGTGCCAGCAGTGATGAGGGACACCTTAACTATGCT. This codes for CASSDEGHLNYA. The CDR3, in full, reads CASSDEGHLNYAEQFF.

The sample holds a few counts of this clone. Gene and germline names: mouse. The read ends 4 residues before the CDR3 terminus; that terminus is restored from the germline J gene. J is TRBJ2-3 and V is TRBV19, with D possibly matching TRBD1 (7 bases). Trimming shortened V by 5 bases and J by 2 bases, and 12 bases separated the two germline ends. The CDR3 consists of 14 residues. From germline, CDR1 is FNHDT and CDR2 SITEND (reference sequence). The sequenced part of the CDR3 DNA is TGTGCCAGCAGGAGGGGGCTGGTTGCAGAA. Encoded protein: CASRRGLVAE. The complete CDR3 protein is CASRRGLVAETLYF. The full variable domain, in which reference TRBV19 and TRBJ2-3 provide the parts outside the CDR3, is GGIITQTPKFLIGQEGQKLTLKCQQNFNHDTMYWYRQDSGKGLRLIYYSITENDLQKGDLSEGYDASREKKSSFSLTVTSAQKNEMAVFLCASRRGLVAETLYFGSGTRLTVL.

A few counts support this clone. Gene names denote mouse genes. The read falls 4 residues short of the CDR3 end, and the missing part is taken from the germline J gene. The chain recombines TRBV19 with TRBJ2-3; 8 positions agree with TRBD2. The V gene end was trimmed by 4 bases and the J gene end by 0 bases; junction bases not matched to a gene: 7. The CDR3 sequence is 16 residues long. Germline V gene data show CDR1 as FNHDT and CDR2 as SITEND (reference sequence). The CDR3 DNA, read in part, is TGTGCCAGCAGTCCCACTGGGGGCACTAGTGCAGAA. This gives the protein CASSPTGGTSAE. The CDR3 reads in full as CASSPTGGTSAETLYF.

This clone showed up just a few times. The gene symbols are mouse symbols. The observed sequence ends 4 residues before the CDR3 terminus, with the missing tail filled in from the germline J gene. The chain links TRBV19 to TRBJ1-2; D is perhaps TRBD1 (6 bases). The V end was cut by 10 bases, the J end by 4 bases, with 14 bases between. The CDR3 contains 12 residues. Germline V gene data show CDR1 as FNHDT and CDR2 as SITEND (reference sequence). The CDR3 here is CAGNHRASDYTF. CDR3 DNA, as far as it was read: TGTGCCGGCAATCACAGGGCCTCC.

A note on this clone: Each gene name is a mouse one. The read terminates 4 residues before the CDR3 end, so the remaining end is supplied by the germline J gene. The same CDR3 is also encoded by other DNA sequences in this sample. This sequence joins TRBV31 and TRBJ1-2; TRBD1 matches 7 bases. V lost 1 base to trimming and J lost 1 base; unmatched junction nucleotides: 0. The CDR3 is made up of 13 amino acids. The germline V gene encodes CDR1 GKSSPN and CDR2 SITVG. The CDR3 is CAWSRDRNSDYTF. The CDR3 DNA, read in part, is TGTGCCTGGAGTCGGGACAGAAACTCC.